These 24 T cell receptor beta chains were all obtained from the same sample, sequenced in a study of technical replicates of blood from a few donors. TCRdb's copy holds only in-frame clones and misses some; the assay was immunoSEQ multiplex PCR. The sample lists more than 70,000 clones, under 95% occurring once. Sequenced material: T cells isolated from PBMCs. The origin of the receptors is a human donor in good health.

For the CDR3, the DNA is TGCAGCGTTCGACTAGCGGGAGTTAAGGAGACCCAGTACTTC. It specifies CSVRLAGVKETQYF. The rearrangement uses TRBV29-1 and TRBJ2-5; 12 positions agree with TRBD2. The CDR3 contains 14 residues. The V and J ends lost 5 bases and 5 bases, in that order; junction bases with no gene match: 6. Germline CDR1 SQVTM, CDR2 ANQGSEA.

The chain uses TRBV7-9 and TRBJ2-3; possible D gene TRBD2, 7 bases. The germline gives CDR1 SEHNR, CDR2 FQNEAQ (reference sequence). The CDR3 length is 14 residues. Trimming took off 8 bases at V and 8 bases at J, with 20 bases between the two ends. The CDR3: CASPRGAEVGTQYF. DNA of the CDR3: TGTGCCAGCCCTCGGGGGGCCGAAGTCGGTACGCAGTATTTT.

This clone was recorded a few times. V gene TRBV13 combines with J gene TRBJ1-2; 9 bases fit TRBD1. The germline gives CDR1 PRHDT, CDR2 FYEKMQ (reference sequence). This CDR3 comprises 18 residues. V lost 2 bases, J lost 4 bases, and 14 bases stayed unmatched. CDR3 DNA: TGTGCCAGCAGCTTACTGACCGGGACAGGGAGGACTTTCTATGGCTACACCTTC. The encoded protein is CASSLLTGTGRTFYGYTF.

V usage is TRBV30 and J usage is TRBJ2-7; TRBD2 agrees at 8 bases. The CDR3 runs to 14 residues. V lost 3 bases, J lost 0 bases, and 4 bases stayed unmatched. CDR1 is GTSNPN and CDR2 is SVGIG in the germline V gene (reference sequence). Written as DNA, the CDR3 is TGTGCCTGGAGGGTCGCGGGAGGCTCCTACGAGCAGTACTTC. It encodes CAWRVAGGSYEQYF. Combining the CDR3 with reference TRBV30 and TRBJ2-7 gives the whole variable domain SQTIHQWPATLVQPVGSPLSLECTVEGTSNPNLYWYRQAAGRGLQLLFYSVGIGQISSEVPQNLSASRPQDRQFILSSKKLLLSDSGFYLCAWRVAGGSYEQYFGPGTRLTVT.

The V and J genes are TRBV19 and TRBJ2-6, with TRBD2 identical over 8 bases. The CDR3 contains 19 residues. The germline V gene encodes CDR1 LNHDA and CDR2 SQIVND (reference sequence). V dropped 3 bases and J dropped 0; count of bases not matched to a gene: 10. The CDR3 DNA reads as TGTGCCAGTAGTATTAGCGGGGCCGGACTGAGCTCTGGGGCCAACGTCCTGACTTTC. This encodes CASSISGAGLSSGANVLTF.

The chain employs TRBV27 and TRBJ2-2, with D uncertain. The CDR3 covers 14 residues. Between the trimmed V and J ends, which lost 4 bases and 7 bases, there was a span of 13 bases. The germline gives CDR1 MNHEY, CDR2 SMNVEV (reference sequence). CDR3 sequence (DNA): TGTGCCAGCAGTTCCCTTCCCGGTGGCGGGGAGCTGTTTTTT. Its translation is CASSSLPGGGELFF.

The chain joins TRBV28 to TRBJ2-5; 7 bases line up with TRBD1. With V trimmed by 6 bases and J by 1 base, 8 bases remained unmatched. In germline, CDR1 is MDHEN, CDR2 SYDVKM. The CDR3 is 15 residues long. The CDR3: CASRLARDSQETQYF. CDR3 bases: TGTGCCAGCAGGCTGGCCCGGGACAGCCAAGAGACCCAGTACTTC.

The CDR3 protein is CASSPPGLLLRTQYF. For the CDR3, the DNA is TGTGCCAGCTCACCTCCGGGACTACTTCTGAGAACCCAGTACTTC. V is TRBV18 and J is TRBJ2-5; TRBD2 aligns across 7 bases. With 3 bases clipped from V and 8 bases from J, the junction kept 12 bases outside the gene matches. The length of the CDR3 is 15 residues. Germline lookup yields CDR1 KGHSH and CDR2 LQKENI.

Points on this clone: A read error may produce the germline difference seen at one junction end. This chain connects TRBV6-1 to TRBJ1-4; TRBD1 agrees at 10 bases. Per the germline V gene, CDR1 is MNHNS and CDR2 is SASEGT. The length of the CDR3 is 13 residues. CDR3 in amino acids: CASSPLFGQGDLF. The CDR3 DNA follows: TGTGCCAGCAGTCCTTTATTTGGACAGGGGGATCTCTTT.

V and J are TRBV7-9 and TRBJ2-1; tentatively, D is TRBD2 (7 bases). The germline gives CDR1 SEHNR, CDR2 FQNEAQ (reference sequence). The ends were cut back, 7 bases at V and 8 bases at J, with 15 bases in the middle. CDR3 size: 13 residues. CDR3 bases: TGTGCCAGCACCTGGGGGGGGGCATATGAGCAGTTCTTC. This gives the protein CASTWGGAYEQFF.

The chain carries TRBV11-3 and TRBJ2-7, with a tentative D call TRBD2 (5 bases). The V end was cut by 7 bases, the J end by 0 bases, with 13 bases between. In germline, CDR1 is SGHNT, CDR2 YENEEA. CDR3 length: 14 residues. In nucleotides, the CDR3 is TGTGCCAGCACCCCAACGGGGTCCTCCTACGAGCAGTACTTC. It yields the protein CASTPTGSSYEQYF.

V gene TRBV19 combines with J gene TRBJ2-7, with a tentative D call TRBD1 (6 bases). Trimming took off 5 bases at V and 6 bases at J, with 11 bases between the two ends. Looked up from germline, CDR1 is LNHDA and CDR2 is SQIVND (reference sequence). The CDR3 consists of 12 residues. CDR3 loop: CASSDRLSEQYF. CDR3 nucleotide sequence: TGTGCCAGTAGTGACAGGCTTAGCGAGCAGTACTTC.

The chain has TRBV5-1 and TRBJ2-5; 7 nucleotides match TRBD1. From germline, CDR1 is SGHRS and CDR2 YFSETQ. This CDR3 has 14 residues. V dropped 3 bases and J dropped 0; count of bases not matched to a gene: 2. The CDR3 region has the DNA TGCGCCAGCAGCTGGGGACAGCACCAAGAGACCCAGTACTTC. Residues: CASSWGQHQETQYF.

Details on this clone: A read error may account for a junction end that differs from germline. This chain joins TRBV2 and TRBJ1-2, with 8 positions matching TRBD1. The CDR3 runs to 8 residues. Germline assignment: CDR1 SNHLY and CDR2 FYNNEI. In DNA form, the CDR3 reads TGTGCCACCCCAGGGGGCGCCTTC. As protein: CATPGGAF.

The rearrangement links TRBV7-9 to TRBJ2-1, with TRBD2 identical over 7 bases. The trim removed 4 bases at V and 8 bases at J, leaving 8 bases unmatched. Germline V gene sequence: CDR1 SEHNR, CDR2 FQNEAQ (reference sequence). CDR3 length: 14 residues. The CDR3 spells CASSSSGSSDEQFF. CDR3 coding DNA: TGTGCCAGCAGCTCTAGCGGATCCTCAGATGAGCAGTTCTTC.

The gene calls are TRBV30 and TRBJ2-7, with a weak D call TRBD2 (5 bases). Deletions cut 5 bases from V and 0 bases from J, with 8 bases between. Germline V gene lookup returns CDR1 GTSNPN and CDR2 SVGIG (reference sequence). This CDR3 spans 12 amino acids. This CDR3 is CAWARGSYEQYF. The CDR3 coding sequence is TGTGCCTGGGCTCGGGGCTCCTACGAGCAGTACTTC.

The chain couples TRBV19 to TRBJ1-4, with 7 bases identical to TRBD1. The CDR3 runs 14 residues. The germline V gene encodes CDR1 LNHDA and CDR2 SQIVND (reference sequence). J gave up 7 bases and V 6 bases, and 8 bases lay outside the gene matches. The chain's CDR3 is CASRYRGTGEKLFF. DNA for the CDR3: TGTGCCAGTAGATACAGGGGTACAGGTGAAAAACTGTTTTTT.

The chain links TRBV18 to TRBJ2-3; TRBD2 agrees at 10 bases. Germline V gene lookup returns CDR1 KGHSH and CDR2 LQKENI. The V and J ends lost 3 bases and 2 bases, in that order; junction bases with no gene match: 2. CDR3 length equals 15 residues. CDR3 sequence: CASSPSGGTTDTQYF. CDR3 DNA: TGTGCCAGCTCACCTAGCGGGGGGACCACAGATACGCAGTATTTT.

Written as DNA, the CDR3 is TGCGCCAGCAGCGCGACTAGCGGGAGCTATGAGCAGTTCTTC. This sequence encodes CASSATSGSYEQFF. The V call is TRBV5-1, the J call TRBJ2-1; the match to TRBD2 covers 12 bases. This CDR3 is 14 amino acids long. Germline V gives CDR1 SGHRS, CDR2 YFSETQ. V lost 4 bases to trimming and J lost 8 bases; unmatched junction nucleotides: 4.

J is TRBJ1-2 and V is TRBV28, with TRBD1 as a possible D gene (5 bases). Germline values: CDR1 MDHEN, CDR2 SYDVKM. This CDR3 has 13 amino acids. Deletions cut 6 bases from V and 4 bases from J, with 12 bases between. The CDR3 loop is CASSSSGSYGYTF. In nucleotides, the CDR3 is TGTGCCAGCAGCTCCTCAGGGTCCTATGGCTACACCTTC.

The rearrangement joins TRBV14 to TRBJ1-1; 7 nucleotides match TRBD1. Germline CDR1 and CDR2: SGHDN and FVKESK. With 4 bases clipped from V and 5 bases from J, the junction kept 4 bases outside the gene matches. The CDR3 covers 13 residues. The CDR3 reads CASSRGGRTEAFF. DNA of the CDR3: TGTGCCAGCAGCCGAGGGGGCAGGACTGAAGCTTTCTTT.

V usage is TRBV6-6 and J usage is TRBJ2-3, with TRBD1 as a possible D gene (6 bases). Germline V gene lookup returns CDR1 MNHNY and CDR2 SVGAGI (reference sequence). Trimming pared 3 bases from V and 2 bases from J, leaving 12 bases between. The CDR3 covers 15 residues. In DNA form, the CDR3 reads TGTGCCAGCAGTTATGGTTTGGGGGCCACAGATACGCAGTATTTT. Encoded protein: CASSYGLGATDTQYF.

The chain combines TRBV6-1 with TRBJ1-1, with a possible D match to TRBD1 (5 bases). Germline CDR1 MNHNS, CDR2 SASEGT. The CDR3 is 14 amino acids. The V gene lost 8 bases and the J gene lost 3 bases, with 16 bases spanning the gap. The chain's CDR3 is CASSPGGKYTEAFF. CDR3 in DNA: TGTGCCAGCTCGCCCGGGGGAAAGTACACTGAAGCTTTCTTT.

This CDR3 reads CASSVGRGNEKLFF. CDR3 in DNA: TGTGCCAGCAGCGTAGGCAGGGGTAATGAAAAACTGTTTTTT. The chain employs TRBV9 and TRBJ1-4; perhaps TRBD1 as D (6 bases). The V end lost 0 bases, the J end lost 4 bases, and 7 bases lay between the germline ends. CDR3 length: 14 residues. Germline CDR1 is SGDLS and CDR2 is YYNGEE. The whole variable domain, filled in from reference TRBV9 and TRBJ1-4, reads DSGVTQTPKHLITATGQRVTLRCSPRSGDLSVYWYQQSLDQGLQFLIQYYNGEERAKGNILERFSAQQFPDLHSELNLSSLELGDSALYFCASSVGRGNEKLFFGSGTQLSVL.